The TCR beta chain under discussion was sequenced for a study of glioma-infiltrating T cells. Whole-study findings and limits: Non-neoplastic patients had below-expected tissue-blood divergence, while all gliomas exceeded expectation.

A note on this clonotype: Its specificity is not known. It may be a read error: a sequence one base away is much more abundant. A read error is likely, as this CDR3 ends without the conserved phenylalanine or tryptophan.

TCR alpha and beta CDR3 regions were amplified from RNA using iRepertoire nested multiplex PCR. MiXCR, run by TCRdb on the multiplex PCR reads, gives a single entry per CDR3 protein. The sample records roughly 120,000 distinct CDR3 sequences, 23% being singletons. Germline V gene lookup returns CDR1 SQVTM and CDR2 ANQGSEA. The CDR3 extends over 12 amino acids. Trimming left V 4 bases short and J 1 base short, with 8 bases between. The source is a human donor with low-grade glioma or glioblastoma, undergoing nonglioma brain surgery, or in good health (not recorded which). The chain has TRBV29-1 and TRBJ2-7; D is possibly TRBD1 (5 bases). Sequenced input: glioma tissue, nonneoplastic brain tissue, or PBMCs (not recorded which). CDR3 in DNA: TGCAGCGTTGTGGCAGGGTCCTACGAGCAGTACCTC. This encodes CSVVAGSYEQYL.